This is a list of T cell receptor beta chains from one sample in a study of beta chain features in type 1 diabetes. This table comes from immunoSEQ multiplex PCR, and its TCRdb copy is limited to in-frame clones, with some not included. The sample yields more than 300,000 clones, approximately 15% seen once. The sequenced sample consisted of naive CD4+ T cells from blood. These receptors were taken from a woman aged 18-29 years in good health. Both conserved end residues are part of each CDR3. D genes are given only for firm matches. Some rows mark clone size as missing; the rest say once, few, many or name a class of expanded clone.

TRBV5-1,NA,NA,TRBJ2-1,TGCGCCAGCAGCTTGCAGGCGGGTCGAGGATACAATGAGCAGTTCTTC,CASSLQAGRGYNEQFF
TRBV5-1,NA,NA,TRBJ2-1,TGCGCCAGCAGCTTCTCTACGGGAGTAGGCTACAATGAGCAGTTCTTC,CASSFSTGVGYNEQFF
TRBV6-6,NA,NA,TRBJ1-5,TGTGCCAGCAGTCCCGGGGGGGTCAATCAGCCCCAGCATTTT,CASSPGGVNQPQHF
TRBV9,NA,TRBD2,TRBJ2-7,TGTGCCAGCAGCGTAGGCGGGGGAGTTGGCGAGCAGTACTTC,CASSVGGGVGEQYF
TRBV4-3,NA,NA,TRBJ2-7,TGCGCCAGCAGCCAAGAGTACCCAGGGGCCTACGAGCAGTACTTC,CASSQEYPGAYEQYF
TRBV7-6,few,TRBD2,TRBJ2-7,TGTGCCAGCAGCCCACTAGCGGGAGGGACCTATGAGCAGTACTTC,CASSPLAGGTYEQYF
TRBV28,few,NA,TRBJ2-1,TGTGCCAGCAGTGAGCTCCAGGGGTTTGAGCAGTTCTTC,CASSELQGFEQFF
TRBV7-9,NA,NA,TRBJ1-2,TGTGCCAGCAGCCCCAGGACGGGAGGGTATGGCTACACCTTC,CASSPRTGGYGYTF
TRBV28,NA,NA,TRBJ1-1,TGTGCCAGCAGGTTAGCGCGGTTTGAAGCTTTCTTT,CASRLARFEAFF
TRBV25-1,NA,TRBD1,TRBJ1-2,TGTGCCAGCACCGAAGACAGGGACTATGGCTACACCTTC,CASTEDRDYGYTF
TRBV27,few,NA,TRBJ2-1,TGTGCCAGCAGTCCGCGGGTAGCGCCGAGTGTGACCCACGAGCAGTTCTTC,CASSPRVAPSVTHEQFF
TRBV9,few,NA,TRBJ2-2,TGTGCCAGCAGCGTAGTCAGGAACACCGGGGAGCTGTTTTTT,CASSVVRNTGELFF
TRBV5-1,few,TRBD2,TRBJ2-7,TGCGCCAGCAGCGCCCCCGGACTAGGATACGAGCAGTACTTC,CASSAPGLGYEQYF
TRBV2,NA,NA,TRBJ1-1,TGTGCCAGCATCGGGGGGGCGAACACTGAAGCTTTCTTT,CASIGGANTEAFF
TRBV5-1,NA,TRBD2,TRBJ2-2,TGCGCCAGCAGCTTGCGGGGGGACGCGAACACCGGGGAGCTGTTTTTT,CASSLRGDANTGELFF
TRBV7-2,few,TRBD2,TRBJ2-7,TGTGCCAGCAGCTCCAGGACTAGCGGAACCTACGAGCAGTACTTC,CASSSRTSGTYEQYF
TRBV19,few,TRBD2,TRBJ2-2,TGTGCCAGTAGGTCTAGCGGGATAAAGAACACCGGGGAGCTGTTTTTT,CASRSSGIKNTGELFF
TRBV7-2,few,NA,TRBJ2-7,TGTGCCAGCAGGGAGACGGGGAGTGTTTACGAGCAGTACTTC,CASRETGSVYEQYF
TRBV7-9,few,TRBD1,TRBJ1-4,TGTGCCAGCAGCTTGACCGGGACAGGGGATAGGGAAAAACTGTTTTTT,CASSLTGTGDREKLFF
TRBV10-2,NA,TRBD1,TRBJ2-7,TGCGCCAGCAGTGAGTCCCCAGGGGGAGAGCCTTACGAGCAGTACTTC,CASSESPGGEPYEQYF
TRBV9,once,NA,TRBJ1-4,TGTGCCAGCAGCGGACACGATCGGATAAATGAAAAACTGTTTTTT,CASSGHDRINEKLFF
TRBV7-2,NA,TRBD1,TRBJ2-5,TGTGCCAGCAGCTTAGCAGGGACAGCTGAGACCCAGTACTTC,CASSLAGTAETQYF
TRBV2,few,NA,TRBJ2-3,TGTGCCAGCAGTGGCCCTAGCAGGACAGATACGCAGTATTTT,CASSGPSRTDTQYF
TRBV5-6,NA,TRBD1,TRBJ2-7,TGTGCCAGCAGCTTGGAAGGGACAGGGGCACCCTACGAGCAGTACTTC,CASSLEGTGAPYEQYF
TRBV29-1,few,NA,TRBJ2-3,TGCAGCGTTGTACGGTGGTTTGAAGATACGCAGTATTTT,CSVVRWFEDTQYF
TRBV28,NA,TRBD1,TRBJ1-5,TGTGCCAGCAGTTACTCTTACAGGGGGCTAAGAGGAAATCAGCCCCAGCATTTT,CASSYSYRGLRGNQPQHF
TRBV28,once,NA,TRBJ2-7,TGTGCCAGCACCATCGGCCCGGGACAACACTACGAGCAGTACTTC,CASTIGPGQHYEQYF
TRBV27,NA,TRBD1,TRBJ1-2,TGTGCCAGCAGTTACCTACAGGGGAAGGTGAACTATGGCTACACCTTC,CASSYLQGKVNYGYTF
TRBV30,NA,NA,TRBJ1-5,TGTGCCTGGAGTATACAGGGTCAGCCCCAGCATTTT,CAWSIQGQPQHF
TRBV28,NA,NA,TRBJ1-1,TGTGCCAGCAGTTACACCGTCACAGGGATCACTGAAGCTTTCTTT,CASSYTVTGITEAFF
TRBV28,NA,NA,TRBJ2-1,TGTGCCAGCAACGGGTACCTTGAGCAGTTCTTC,CASNGYLEQFF
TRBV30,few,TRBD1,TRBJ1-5,TGTGCCTGGAGTGTAAGGTCAGGGGGTCAGCCCCAGCATTTT,CAWSVRSGGQPQHF
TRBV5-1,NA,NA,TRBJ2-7,TGCGCCAGCAGCAGGATACCGGGACTTGACTCCTACGAGCAGTACTTC,CASSRIPGLDSYEQYF
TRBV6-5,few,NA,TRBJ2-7,TGTGCCAGCAGTTACTCGACAGGCGAGCAGTACTTC,CASSYSTGEQYF
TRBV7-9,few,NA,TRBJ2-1,TGTGCCAGCAGCAAAGCCGAGGCAGGGGTGCGCAATGAGCAGTTCTTC,CASSKAEAGVRNEQFF
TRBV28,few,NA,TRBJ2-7,TGTGCCAGCAGTCGCCCGAACAGCAACGAGCAGTACTTC,CASSRPNSNEQYF
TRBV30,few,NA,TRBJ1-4,TGTGCCTGGAGTCAGATTAATGAAAAACTGTTTTTT,CAWSQINEKLFF
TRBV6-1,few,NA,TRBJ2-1,TGTGCCAGCAGGACGACTGGCTACAATGAGCAGTTCTTC,CASRTTGYNEQFF
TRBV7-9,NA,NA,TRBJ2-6,TGTGCCAGCAGCTGGGACAACTCTGGGGCCAACGTCCTGACTTTC,CASSWDNSGANVLTF
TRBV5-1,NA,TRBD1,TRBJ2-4,TGCGCCAGCAGCCTCGGGACGGGGACAGTAGGGAACATTCAGTACTTC,CASSLGTGTVGNIQYF
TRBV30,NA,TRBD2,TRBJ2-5,TGTGCCTGGGTGGCTAGCGGGAGGGAGACCCAGTACTTC,CAWVASGRETQYF
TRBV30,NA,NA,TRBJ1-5,TGTGCCTGGAGAACGAACAGGGCCAATCAGCCCCAGCATTTT,CAWRTNRANQPQHF
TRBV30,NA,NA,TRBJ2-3,TGTGCCTGGAGTTCTGGGGGGTTCACAGATACGCAGTATTTT,CAWSSGGFTDTQYF
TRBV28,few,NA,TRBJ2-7,TGTGCCAGCAGTTTACAGGGTCCTGTCTCCTACGAGCAGTACTTC,CASSLQGPVSYEQYF
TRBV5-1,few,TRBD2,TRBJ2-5,TGCGCCAGCAGCTCCGGGACTAGCCAAGAGACCCAGTACTTC,CASSSGTSQETQYF
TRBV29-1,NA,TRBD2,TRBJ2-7,TGCAGCGTTGCTGCGGGAGGGCCCGACGAGCAGTACTTC,CSVAAGGPDEQYF
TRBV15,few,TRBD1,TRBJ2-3,TGTGCCACCAGCAGAGATGGGACAGGGGTTGCAGATACGCAGTATTTT,CATSRDGTGVADTQYF
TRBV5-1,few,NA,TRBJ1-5,TGCGCCAGCAGCCCCGGCAGGGTAGGGCAGCCCCAGCATTTT,CASSPGRVGQPQHF
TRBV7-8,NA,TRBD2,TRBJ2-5,TGTGCCAGCAGCGGGAGACTAGCGGGGGACAAGGGGGCCCAGTACTTC,CASSGRLAGDKGAQYF
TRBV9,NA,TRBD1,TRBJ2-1,TGTGCCAGCAGCGTACCCCAAGGGGACAGGGGGAACAATGAGCAGTTCTTC,CASSVPQGDRGNNEQFF